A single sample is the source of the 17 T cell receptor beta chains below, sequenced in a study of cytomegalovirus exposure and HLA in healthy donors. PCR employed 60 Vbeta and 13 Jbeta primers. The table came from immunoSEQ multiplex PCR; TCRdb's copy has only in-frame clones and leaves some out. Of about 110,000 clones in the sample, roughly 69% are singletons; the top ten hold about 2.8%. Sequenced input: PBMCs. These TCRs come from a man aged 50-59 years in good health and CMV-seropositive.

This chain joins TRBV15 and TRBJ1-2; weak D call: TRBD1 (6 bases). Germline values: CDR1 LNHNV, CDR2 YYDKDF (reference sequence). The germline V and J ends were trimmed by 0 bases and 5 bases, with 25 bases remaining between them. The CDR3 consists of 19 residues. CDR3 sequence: CATSRDNRGATHTIYGYTF. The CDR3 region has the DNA TGTGCCACCAGCAGAGATAACCGGGGGGCCACCCATACTATTTATGGCTACACCTTC.

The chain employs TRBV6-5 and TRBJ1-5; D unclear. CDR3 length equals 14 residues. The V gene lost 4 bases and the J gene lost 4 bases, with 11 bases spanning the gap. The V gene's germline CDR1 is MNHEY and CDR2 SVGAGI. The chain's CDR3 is CASSSLTRNQPQHF. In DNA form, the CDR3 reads TGTGCCAGCAGTTCTTTAACCAGGAATCAGCCCCAGCATTTT.

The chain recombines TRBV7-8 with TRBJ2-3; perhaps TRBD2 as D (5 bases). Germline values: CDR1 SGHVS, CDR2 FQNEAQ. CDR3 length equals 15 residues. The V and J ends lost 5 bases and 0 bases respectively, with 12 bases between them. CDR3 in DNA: TGTGCCAGCAGCCGCCGGGGTACTAGCACAGATACGCAGTATTTT. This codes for CASSRRGTSTDTQYF.

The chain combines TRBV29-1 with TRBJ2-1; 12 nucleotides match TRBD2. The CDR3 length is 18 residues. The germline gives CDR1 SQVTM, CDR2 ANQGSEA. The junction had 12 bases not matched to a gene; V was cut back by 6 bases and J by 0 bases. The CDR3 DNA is TGCAGCGTCCGTGGACTAGCGGGGACTAGGAGCTCCTACAATGAGCAGTTCTTC. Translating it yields CSVRGLAGTRSSYNEQFF.

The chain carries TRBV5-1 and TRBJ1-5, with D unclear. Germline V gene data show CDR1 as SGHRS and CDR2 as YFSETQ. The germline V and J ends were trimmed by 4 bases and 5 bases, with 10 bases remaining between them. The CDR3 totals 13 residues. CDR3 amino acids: CASSPLSDQPQHF. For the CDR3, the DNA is TGCGCCAGCAGCCCGCTGTCAGATCAGCCCCAGCATTTT. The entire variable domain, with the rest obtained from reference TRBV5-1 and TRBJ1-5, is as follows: KAGVTQTPRYLIKTRGQQVTLSCSPISGHRSVSWYQQTPGQGLQFLFEYFSETQRNKGNFPGRFSGRQFSNSRSEMNVSTLELGDSALYLCASSPLSDQPQHFGDGTRLSIL.

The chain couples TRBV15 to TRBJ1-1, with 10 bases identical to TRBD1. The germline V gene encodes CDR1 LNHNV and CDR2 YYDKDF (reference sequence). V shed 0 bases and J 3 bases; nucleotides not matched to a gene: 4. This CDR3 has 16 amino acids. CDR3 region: CATSRDLDRGDTEAFF. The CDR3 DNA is TGTGCCACCAGCAGAGATCTGGACAGGGGGGACACTGAAGCTTTCTTT.

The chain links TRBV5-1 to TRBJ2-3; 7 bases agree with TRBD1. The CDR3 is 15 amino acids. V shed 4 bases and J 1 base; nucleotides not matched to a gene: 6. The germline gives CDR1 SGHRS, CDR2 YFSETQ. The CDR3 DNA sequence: TGCGCCAGCAGCAAGCAGGGGGACGGCACAGATACGCAGTATTTT. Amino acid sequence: CASSKQGDGTDTQYF.

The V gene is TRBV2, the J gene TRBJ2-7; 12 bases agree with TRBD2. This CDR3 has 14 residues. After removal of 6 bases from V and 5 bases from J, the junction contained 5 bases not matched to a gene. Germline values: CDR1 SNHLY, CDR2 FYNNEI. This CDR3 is CASSSGLAGNEQYF. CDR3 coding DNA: TGTGCCAGCAGCTCCGGACTAGCGGGGAACGAGCAGTACTTC.

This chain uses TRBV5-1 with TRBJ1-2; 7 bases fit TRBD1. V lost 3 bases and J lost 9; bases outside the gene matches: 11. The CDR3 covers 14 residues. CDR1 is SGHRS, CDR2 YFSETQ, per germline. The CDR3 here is CASSSRTGSKSYTF. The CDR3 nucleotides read TGCGCCAGCAGCTCAAGGACAGGAAGCAAGAGCTACACCTTC.

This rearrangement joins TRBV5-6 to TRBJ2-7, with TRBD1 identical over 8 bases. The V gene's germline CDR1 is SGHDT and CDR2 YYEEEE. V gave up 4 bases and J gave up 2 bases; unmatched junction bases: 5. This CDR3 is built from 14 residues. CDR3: CASSIGQGPYEQYF. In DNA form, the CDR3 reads TGTGCCAGCAGCATCGGACAGGGACCCTACGAGCAGTACTTC.

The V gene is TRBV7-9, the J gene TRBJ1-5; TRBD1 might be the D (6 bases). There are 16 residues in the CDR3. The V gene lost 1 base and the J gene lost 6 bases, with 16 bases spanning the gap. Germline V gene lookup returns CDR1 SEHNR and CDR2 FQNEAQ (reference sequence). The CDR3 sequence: CASSLEGQGRAQPQHF. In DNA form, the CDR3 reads TGTGCCAGCAGCTTAGAGGGTCAGGGGCGCGCTCAGCCCCAGCATTTT.

As DNA, the CDR3 is TGTGCCAGTAGTATAAATAGCGGGAGAATGAATGAGCAGTTCTTC. It codes for CASSINSGRMNEQFF. The J gene is TRBJ2-1, the V gene TRBV19; 9 bases line up with TRBD2. CDR3 length equals 15 residues. Unmatched junction bases numbered 6, after V lost 2 bases and J lost 7 bases. Germline V lookup: CDR1 LNHDA, CDR2 SQIVND (reference sequence). Full variable domain (rest looked up from reference TRBV19 and TRBJ2-1): DGGITQSPKYLFRKEGQNVTLSCEQNLNHDAMYWYRQDPGQGLRLIYYSQIVNDFQKGDIAEGYSVSREKKESFPLTVTSAQKNPTAFYLCASSINSGRMNEQFFGPGTRLTVL.

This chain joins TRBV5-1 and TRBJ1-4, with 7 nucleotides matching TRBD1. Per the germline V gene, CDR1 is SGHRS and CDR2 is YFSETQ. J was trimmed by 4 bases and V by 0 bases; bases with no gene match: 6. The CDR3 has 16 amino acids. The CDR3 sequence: CASSLVTGAINEKLFF. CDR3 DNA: TGCGCCAGCAGCTTGGTTACAGGGGCCATTAATGAAAAACTGTTTTTT.

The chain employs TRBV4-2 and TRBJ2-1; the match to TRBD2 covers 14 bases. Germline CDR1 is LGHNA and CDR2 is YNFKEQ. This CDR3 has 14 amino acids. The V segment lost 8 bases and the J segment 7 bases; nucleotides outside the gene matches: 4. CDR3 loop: CASHGTSGRNEQFF. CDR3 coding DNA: TGTGCCAGCCACGGGACTAGCGGGAGAAATGAGCAGTTCTTC.

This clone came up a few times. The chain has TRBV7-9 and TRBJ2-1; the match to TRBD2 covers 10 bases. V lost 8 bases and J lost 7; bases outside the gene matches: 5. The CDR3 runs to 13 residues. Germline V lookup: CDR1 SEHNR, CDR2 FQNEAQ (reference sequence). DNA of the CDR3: TGTGCCAGCTTTACTAGCGGGACGAATGAGCAGTTCTTC. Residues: CASFTSGTNEQFF.

The chain's CDR3 is CASSVEGGSTEAFF. CDR3 coding DNA: TGTGCCAGCAGCGTTGAAGGGGGCAGTACTGAAGCTTTCTTT. The rearrangement uses TRBV9 and TRBJ1-1; TRBD1 agrees at 7 bases. The CDR3 consists of 14 residues. CDR1 is SGDLS and CDR2 is YYNGEE in the germline V gene. V gave up 2 bases and J gave up 5 bases; unmatched junction bases: 6.

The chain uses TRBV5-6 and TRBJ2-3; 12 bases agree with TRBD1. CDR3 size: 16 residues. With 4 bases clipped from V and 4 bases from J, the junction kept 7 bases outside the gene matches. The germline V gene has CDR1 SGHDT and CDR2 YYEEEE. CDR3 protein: CASSPGTGGRADTQYF. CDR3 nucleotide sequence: TGTGCCAGCAGCCCGGGGACAGGGGGCAGGGCAGATACGCAGTATTTT.